The rows below give T cell receptor beta chains drawn from one sample of a study of T cells in Graves' hyperthyroidism and ophthalmopathy. TCRdb ran MiXCR on the multiplex PCR reads and lists one entry per CDR3 protein. The table includes a few hundred thousand distinct CDR3 sequences, around 15% detected once. The source material was blood. These receptors were collected from a middle-aged woman with Graves' ophthalmopathy. The CDR3 runs from the conserved cysteine through the conserved F or W. The D gene is left open where the match is weak. Only some rows state a clone size, as once, few, many or a class for expanded clones.

clone_size d_call j_call v_call cdr3_aa cdr3_nt
many TRBD1 TRBJ1-1 TRBV20-1 CSASAGRRGYTEAFF TGCAGTGCTAGTGCGGGACGCAGGGGGTACACTGAAGCTTTCTTT
few - TRBJ2-5 TRBV4-2 CASSQQRADQETQYF TGTGCCAGCAGCCAGCAACGGGCAGACCAAGAGACCCAGTACTTC
many TRBD2 TRBJ2-3 TRBV7-3 CASSTSGGAPPDTQYF TGTGCCAGCAGCACTAGCGGGGGGGCACCCCCAGATACGCAGTATTTT
- - TRBJ2-2 TRBV11-2 CASSSFFRGRTGELFF TGTGCCAGCAGCTCTTTCTTCAGGGGCCGAACCGGGGAGCTGTTTTTT
many - TRBJ2-5 TRBV3-1 CASSLNVGRETQYF TGTGCCAGCAGCCTAAACGTGGGGCGGGAGACCCAGTACTTC
many TRBD2 TRBJ2-3 TRBV9 CASSGSAGGRDTQYF TGTGCCAGCAGCGGCTCAGCGGGAGGGAGAGATACGCAGTATTTT
few - TRBJ2-5 TRBV18 CASSPGGRGGETQYF TGTGCCAGCTCACCAGGGGGGAGAGGCGGAGAGACCCAGTACTTC
many TRBD1 TRBJ2-3 TRBV6-6 CASSYSEDGTGSTDTQYF TGTGCCAGCAGTTACTCGGAAGACGGGACAGGGAGCACAGATACGCAGTATTTT
few - TRBJ2-1 TRBV29-1 CSVDSAGLYNEQFF TGCAGCGTTGATTCGGCGGGTCTTTACAATGAGCAGTTCTTC
few - TRBJ2-3 TRBV20-1 CSARDLAGTTDTQYF TGCAGTGCTAGAGATCTCGCGGGGACCACAGATACGCAGTATTTT
few - TRBJ1-5 TRBV28 CASRPFRYSNQPQHF TGTGCCAGCAGACCCTTTCGCTATAGCAATCAGCCCCAGCATTTT
many - TRBJ2-3 TRBV12-3/TRBV12-4 CASFKGSTDTQYF TGTGCCAGCTTTAAGGGTAGCACAGATACGCAGTATTTT
many - TRBJ2-1 TRBV20-1 CSASNVNGDEQFF TGCAGTGCTAGTAACGTCAATGGAGATGAGCAGTTCTTC
many TRBD1 TRBJ1-5 TRBV2 CASRWGTANQPQHF TGTGCCAGCAGATGGGGGACAGCCAATCAGCCCCAGCATTTT
- TRBD2 TRBJ2-1 TRBV10-2 CACGTSGRLNEQFF TGCGCCTGCGGGACTAGCGGGAGACTCAATGAGCAGTTCTTC
few TRBD2 TRBJ2-7 TRBV6-1 CASSAPGTSGRDPREQYF TGTGCCAGCAGTGCCCCCGGGACTAGCGGGAGAGATCCACGCGAGCAGTACTTC
many - TRBJ2-1 TRBV5-1 CASSRGHGGYNEQFF TGCGCCAGCAGCCGGGGACACGGCGGCTACAATGAGCAGTTCTTC
many TRBD2 TRBJ2-1 TRBV4-2 CASSSDRGGGPNEQFF TGTGCCAGCAGCTCCGACCGCGGGGGAGGGCCGAATGAGCAGTTCTTC
many - TRBJ2-7 TRBV20-1 CSALAAYEQYF TGCAGTGCTTTAGCGGCCTACGAGCAGTACTTC
few TRBD2 TRBJ2-5 TRBV29-1 CSVEPPRLAGVQETQYF TGCAGCGTTGAACCCCCCCGACTAGCGGGGGTTCAAGAGACCCAGTACTTC
many - TRBJ1-2 TRBV2 CASSEEGNYGYTF TGTGCCAGCAGTGAAGAGGGCAACTATGGCTACACCTTC
- TRBD2 TRBJ2-2 TRBV12-3/TRBV12-4 CASSLGLARSTGELFF TGTGCCAGCAGTTTAGGACTAGCGAGATCCACCGGGGAGCTGTTTTTT
many TRBD1 TRBJ1-1 TRBV12-5 CASGLGQGAMNTEAFF TGTGCTAGTGGTTTGGGACAGGGGGCCATGAACACTGAAGCTTTCTTT
few - TRBJ1-5 TRBV28 CASSQGLVSQPQHF TGTGCCAGCAGTCAAGGACTTGTGAGTCAGCCCCAGCATTTT
many TRBD1 TRBJ2-4 TRBV3-1 CASSGQGNIQYF TGTGCCAGCAGCGGACAGGGGAACATTCAGTACTTC
many TRBD1 TRBJ1-1 TRBV7-9 CASSSGGLDTEAFF TGTGCCAGCAGCTCAGGGGGTTTAGACACTGAAGCTTTCTTT
- - TRBJ2-7 TRBV7-2 CASSAGVAGPYLYEQYF TGTGCCAGCAGCGCAGGGGTGGCGGGGCCCTATCTCTACGAGCAGTACTTC
many TRBD2 TRBJ2-2 TRBV6-1 CASSRFDLAGNTGELFF TGTGCCAGCAGTCGATTCGACCTAGCGGGAAACACCGGGGAGCTGTTTTTT
- - TRBJ2-6 TRBV7-9 CASSFDTNSGANVLTF TGTGCCAGCAGCTTCGATACAAACTCTGGGGCCAACGTCCTGACTTTC
- TRBD2 TRBJ2-3 TRBV6-1 CASSLPSGGGTDTQYF TGTGCCAGCAGCCTCCCTAGCGGGGGTGGCACAGATACGCAGTATTTT
many - TRBJ1-2 TRBV3-1 CASSHTAGGNYGYTF TGTGCCAGCAGCCACACTGCGGGGGGCAACTATGGCTACACCTTC
few - TRBJ2-3 TRBV10-1 CASSDATTDTQYF TGCGCCAGCAGTGATGCTACCACAGATACGCAGTATTTT
- TRBD2 TRBJ2-5 TRBV28 CASSPRLAGGEETQYF TGTGCCAGCAGTCCAAGACTAGCGGGAGGGGAAGAGACCCAGTACTTC
many TRBD2 TRBJ2-3 TRBV20-1 CSATFFGRRENTQYF TGCAGTGCTACGTTTTTCGGCCGGCGGGAGAATACGCAGTATTTT
- TRBD2 TRBJ2-7 TRBV19 CATRTSGSHEQYF TGTGCCACCAGGACTAGCGGGAGCCACGAGCAGTACTTC
many TRBD1 TRBJ2-7 TRBV6-1 CATRDRGRNYEQYF TGTGCCACCCGGGACAGGGGGCGTAATTACGAGCAGTACTTC
few TRBD1 TRBJ2-1 TRBV6-1 CASSSRGPSKHNEQFF TGTGCCAGCAGTTCCAGGGGGCCCTCGAAACACAATGAGCAGTTCTTC
- TRBD1 TRBJ1-1 TRBV19 CASRIDRGGTEAFF TGTGCCAGTAGGATAGACAGGGGGGGGACTGAAGCTTTCTTT
few - TRBJ1-1 TRBV20-1 CSARDREFRTEAFF TGCAGTGCTAGAGATAGGGAATTCCGCACTGAAGCTTTCTTT
few - TRBJ1-6 TRBV27 CASSWGGAGNSPLHF TGTGCCAGCAGTTGGGGGGGGGCGGGGAATTCACCCCTCCACTTT
many - TRBJ1-6 TRBV12-3/TRBV12-4 CASSLGDNSPLHF TGTGCCAGCAGTTTGGGTGATAATTCACCCCTCCACTTT
- - TRBJ2-6 TRBV5-1 CASSLPSSGANVLTF TGCGCCAGCAGCCTACCAAGCTCTGGGGCCAACGTCCTGACTTTC
few - TRBJ2-7 TRBV27 CASSLVFGAYEQYF TGTGCCAGCAGTTTAGTGTTTGGGGCCTACGAGCAGTACTTC